One sample yielded the 6 T cell receptor beta chains listed below, sequenced in a study of cytomegalovirus exposure and HLA in healthy donors. PCR amplification relied on 60 Vbeta primers (plus 13 Jbeta primers). Generated by immunoSEQ multiplex PCR, the TCRdb table keeps only in-frame clones and is missing some. Here the sample spans tens of thousands of clones, 60% to 70% being singletons. The sequencing input was PBMCs. These receptors came from a woman in her 30s in good health and CMV-seronegative.

The chain carries TRBV5-6 and TRBJ2-3; TRBD1 agrees at 8 bases. Trimming at V came to 4 bases and at J to 2 bases, leaving 6 bases not matched to a gene. Germline V gives CDR1 SGHDT, CDR2 YYEEEE. The CDR3 is 15 amino acids. The chain's CDR3 is CASSATGASTDTQYF. DNA of the CDR3: TGTGCCAGCAGCGCGACAGGGGCCTCCACAGATACGCAGTATTTT.

The chain combines TRBV20-1 with TRBJ1-2; weak D call: TRBD1 (5 bases). This CDR3 spans 11 amino acids. Germline-derived CDR1 and CDR2 are DFQATT and SNEGSKA (reference sequence). CDR3 coding DNA: TGCAGGGCGACGGGGGGGGAAGGCTACACCTTC. Residues: CRATGGEGYTF.

The CDR3 sequence is CASSEQDYEQYF. DNA of the CDR3: TGTGCCAGCAGTGAGCAGGACTACGAGCAGTACTTC. The chain combines TRBV2 with TRBJ2-7; D is uncertain. CDR3 length: 12 residues. With 3 bases removed from V and 3 bases from J, the gap between germline ends came to 6 bases. Germline V gives CDR1 SNHLY, CDR2 FYNNEI.

The rearrangement joins TRBV25-1 to TRBJ1-2; 9 nucleotides match TRBD1. V was clipped by 5 bases and J by 5 bases; unmatched bases: 3. The CDR3 totals 13 residues. Germline V gene data show CDR1 as MGHDK and CDR2 as SYGVNS. The CDR3, as DNA: TGTGCCAGCAGTACACAGGGGGCGTATGGCTACACCTTC. This codes for CASSTQGAYGYTF.

The CDR3 reads CSVVGGDPGANVLTF. The CDR3 nucleotides are TGCAGCGTGGTGGGGGGAGACCCTGGGGCCAACGTCCTGACTTTC. V is TRBV29-1 and J is TRBJ2-6, with a weak D call TRBD2 (6 bases). The CDR3 runs to 15 residues. Per the germline V gene, CDR1 is SQVTM and CDR2 is ANQGSEA. Trimming removed 6 bases from V and 2 bases from J, with 14 bases in between.

In DNA form, the CDR3 reads TGTGCCAGCAGCCCCTCTAACGGTGGCTACACCTTC. This codes for CASSPSNGGYTF. The chain uses TRBV7-9 and TRBJ1-2; D gene ambiguous. Germline CDR1 reads SEHNR; CDR2 reads FQNEAQ (reference sequence). The V end lost 5 bases, the J end lost 7 bases, and 11 bases lay between the germline ends. The CDR3 runs to 12 residues.